The present T cell receptor (beta chain) was sequenced within a study of blood T cell repertoires in COVID-19. The wider study: Specimens from acute and convalescent COVID-19 originated in the United States, Italy and Spain. From T cells, B-cell-depleted T cells, or PBMCs came the material, which was cDNA or gDNA.

Germline CDR1 WSHSY, CDR2 SAAADI. Unmatched junction bases numbered 2, after V lost 2 bases and J lost 6 bases. The CDR3 totals 14 residues. Only in-frame clones appear in the TCRdb table, and some are missing; sequencing was by immunoSEQ multiplex PCR. The data contain fewer than 120,000 clones, nearly 90% of them singletons. The chain joins TRBV10-2 to TRBJ2-3; TRBD2 aligns across 10 bases. The receptor comes from a human donor in a cohort sampled during active COVID-19. Input material: peripheral blood. The CDR3 DNA is TGCGCCAGCAGTGAGGGACTAGCGGCGGATACGCAGTATTTT. This encodes CASSEGLAADTQYF.